These T cell receptor beta chains were read from a single sample in a study of blood T cell repertoires in COVID-19. Sequencing used immunoSEQ multiplex PCR; TCRdb keeps in-frame clones, though not all of them. The sample holds hundreds of thousands of clones, about 87% seen once. Sequencing used peripheral blood. The receptors come from a man between 65 and 85 years old with acute or convalescent COVID-19. Both conserved end residues are part of each CDR3. D genes are given only for firm matches. Not every row has a clone size; where given, it reads once, few, many or a size class.

cdr3_aa,cdr3_nt,j_call,v_call,d_call,clone_size
CAWSGQGGETQYF,TGTGCCTGGAGTGGGCAGGGGGGAGAGACCCAGTACTTC,TRBJ2-5,TRBV30,NA,NA
CASSELAADEQYF,TGTGCCAGCAGTGAACTAGCGGCGGACGAGCAGTACTTC,TRBJ2-7,TRBV2,TRBD2,NA
CASSPMGGLGEKLFF,TGTGCCAGTAGCCCGATGGGAGGGTTAGGAGAAAAACTGTTTTTT,TRBJ1-4,TRBV19,NA,NA
CASSFGDYTDTQYF,TGTGCCAGCAGCTTCGGGGACTACACAGATACGCAGTATTTT,TRBJ2-3,TRBV11-2,TRBD2,once
CASSLGGRVRETQYF,TGTGCCAGCAGCTTAGGTGGCAGGGTGAGGGAGACCCAGTACTTC,TRBJ2-5,TRBV7-2,NA,once
CASSLVGLAQETQYF,TGCGCCAGCAGCTTGGTAGGGCTAGCACAAGAGACCCAGTACTTC,TRBJ2-5,TRBV5-1,NA,NA
CASSTSGQIGGELFF,TGCGCCAGCAGCACGTCTGGACAAATAGGGGGGGAGCTGTTTTTT,TRBJ2-2,TRBV5-1,NA,NA
CASSLHSNYGYTF,TGTGCCAGCAGTTTACACAGTAACTATGGCTACACCTTC,TRBJ1-2,TRBV12-3/TRBV12-4,NA,NA
CASSPRSGGEYNEQFF,TGTGCCAGCTCACCACGATCAGGAGGCGAATACAATGAGCAGTTCTTC,TRBJ2-1,TRBV18,NA,NA
CASSLVGVRNTEAFF,TGCGCCAGCAGCTTGGTCGGGGTGAGGAACACTGAAGCTTTCTTT,TRBJ1-1,TRBV5-1,NA,NA
CASRPPRQGNYGYTF,TGTGCCAGCAGACCACCTCGACAGGGGAACTATGGCTACACCTTC,TRBJ1-2,TRBV28,TRBD1,NA
CAATTGTGDEQFF,TGTGCCGCCACGACCGGGACAGGCGATGAGCAGTTCTTC,TRBJ2-1,TRBV6-5,TRBD1,NA
CASSLAGASYNEQFF,TGTGCCAGCTCATTAGCGGGGGCCTCCTACAATGAGCAGTTCTTC,TRBJ2-1,TRBV2,TRBD2,NA
CASSDSGVSTDTQYF,TGTGCCAGCAGTGATAGCGGGGTCAGCACAGATACGCAGTATTTT,TRBJ2-3,TRBV6-2/TRBV6-3,TRBD2,once
CASSEPNRQRTSWHDTQYF,TGTGCCAGCAGCGAACCCAACCGACAACGGACTAGCTGGCACGATACGCAGTATTTT,TRBJ2-3,TRBV2,TRBD2,NA
CATSRDPGTGNEQFF,TGTGCCACCAGCAGAGATCCCGGGACAGGGAATGAGCAGTTCTTC,TRBJ2-1,TRBV15,TRBD1,once
CASSRALGARSETQYF,TGTGCCAGCAGCCGGGCGCTGGGAGCGCGTTCAGAGACCCAGTACTTC,TRBJ2-5,TRBV5-8,NA,NA
CASSRTGVSEKLFF,TGTGCCAGCTCGCGGACAGGGGTTAGCGAAAAACTGTTTTTT,TRBJ1-4,TRBV18,TRBD1,few
CASSLKGGWNGYTF,TGTGCCAGCAGCTTGAAAGGGGGTTGGAATGGCTACACCTTC,TRBJ1-2,TRBV7-2,NA,NA
CASSQWTTATNEKLFF,TGTGCCAGCAGCCAGTGGACAACAGCAACTAATGAAAAACTGTTTTTT,TRBJ1-4,TRBV7-2,NA,once
CASSPLAGAYNEQFF,TGTGCCAGCAGCCCACTAGCGGGGGCCTACAATGAGCAGTTCTTC,TRBJ2-1,TRBV3-1/TRBV3-2,TRBD2,NA
CASRLQGSGANVLTF,TGTGCCAGCAGACTACAGGGCTCTGGGGCCAACGTCCTGACTTTC,TRBJ2-6,TRBV6-5,NA,NA
CASSLGAGITEAFF,TGTGCCAGCAGCTTAGGTGCAGGGATTACTGAAGCTTTCTTT,TRBJ1-1,TRBV7-2,NA,NA
CASSGKQSGDSETQYF,TGCGCCAGCAGCGGAAAACAAAGCGGGGATTCGGAGACCCAGTACTTC,TRBJ2-5,TRBV5-1,TRBD2,NA
CASSPGTSGDTSTDTQYF,TGCGCCAGCAGCCCCGGGACTAGCGGGGATACTAGCACAGATACGCAGTATTTT,TRBJ2-3,TRBV5-1,TRBD2,NA
CASSLSQGHGNTIYF,TGCGCCAGCAGCTTATCACAGGGACATGGAAACACCATATATTTT,TRBJ1-3,TRBV5-1,NA,NA
CSVEDRGPHEQYF,TGCAGCGTTGAAGACAGGGGGCCCCACGAGCAGTACTTC,TRBJ2-7,TRBV29-1,TRBD1,NA
CASSPGQGIDYGYTF,TGTGCCAGCAGCCCAGGGCAGGGGATCGACTATGGCTACACCTTC,TRBJ1-2,TRBV25-1,NA,NA
CAWSEGRRGGNQPQHF,TGTGCCTGGAGTGAGGGAAGGAGGGGGGGAAATCAGCCCCAGCATTTT,TRBJ1-5,TRBV30,NA,NA
CASSLKTAGAGNTIYF,TGTGCCAGCAGTTTAAAGACCGCAGGGGCTGGAAACACCATATATTTT,TRBJ1-3,TRBV27,NA,NA
CASRSGTANTEAFF,TGTGCCAGCAGGTCCGGGACAGCGAACACTGAAGCTTTCTTT,TRBJ1-1,TRBV7-2,TRBD1,NA
CASSRVPGITEAFF,TGCGCCAGCAGCCGAGTCCCCGGGATCACTGAAGCTTTCTTT,TRBJ1-1,TRBV4-1,NA,once
CASTRGGVPEQYF,TGTGCCAGCACCAGGGGAGGGGTTCCCGAGCAGTACTTC,TRBJ2-7,TRBV12-3/TRBV12-4,NA,NA
CASSYSGAPPGELFF,TGTGCCAGCAGTTACTCAGGGGCCCCGCCGGGGGAACTGTTTTTT,TRBJ1-4,TRBV6-5,NA,NA
CASSPLAIRTQYF,TGTGCCAGCAGTCCACTAGCTATAAGGACGCAGTATTTT,TRBJ2-3,TRBV2,NA,NA
CASSLTGVNIQYF,TGTGCCAGCAGCCTTACAGGGGTGAACATTCAGTACTTC,TRBJ2-4,TRBV3-1/TRBV3-2,TRBD1,NA
CARSLVASYEQYF,TGTGCCAGAAGCTTGGTCGCGTCCTACGAGCAGTACTTC,TRBJ2-7,TRBV5-3,NA,NA
CASSNALAGAYEQYF,TGTGCCAGCAGTAACGCCCTAGCGGGGGCCTACGAGCAGTACTTC,TRBJ2-7,TRBV25-1,TRBD2,NA
CASRRRSGYEQYF,TGTGCCAGTAGGCGACGTAGCGGTTACGAGCAGTACTTC,TRBJ2-7,TRBV19,NA,NA
CASSQEPGGGDGYTF,TGCGCCAGCAGCCAAGAACCAGGGGGCGGCGACGGCTACACCTTC,TRBJ1-2,TRBV4-3,TRBD1,NA
CASSQQGYTEAFF,TGCGCCAGCAGCCAGCAGGGGTACACTGAAGCTTTCTTT,TRBJ1-1,TRBV4-1,NA,NA
CASSLWAGQTDTQYF,TGTGCCAGCAGTTTATGGGCGGGACAGACAGATACGCAGTATTTT,TRBJ2-3,TRBV27,NA,NA
CASSQGGGETQYF,TGTGCCAGCAGCCAGGGGGGAGGGGAGACCCAGTACTTC,TRBJ2-5,TRBV3-1/TRBV3-2,TRBD2,NA
CASSQGRGGKTDTQYF,TGTGCCAGCAGCCAGGGACGGGGGGGCAAGACAGATACGCAGTATTTT,TRBJ2-3,TRBV3-1/TRBV3-2,TRBD2,NA